The 12 T cell receptor beta chains presented below share a single source sample, sequenced in a study of T-cell memory formation after mild COVID-19. Each CDR3 protein gets one entry after TCRdb re-called the 5' RACE reads with MiXCR. The sample has 190,000 or so distinct CDR3 sequences, roughly 27% seen once. The source material was PBMCs or a T cell subset sorted from them (not recorded which). These receptors all stem from an adult woman who had mild COVID-19 (a few samples of this study predate the infection). Cell type and time point are not known.

This clonotype was detected only once. The V call is TRBV7-9, the J call TRBJ1-1; no clear D gene. Germline V lookup: CDR1 SEHNR, CDR2 FQNEAQ (reference sequence). The V gene lost 7 bases and the J gene lost 10 bases, with 19 bases spanning the gap. CDR3 size: 13 residues. The CDR3 DNA is TGTGCCAGCACCGAGACCCCGGTAATGAGAGCTTTCTTT. Protein product: CASTETPVMRAFF.

V usage is TRBV11-3 and J usage is TRBJ2-1; D not certain. The CDR3 covers 12 residues. Trimming took 2 bases from V and 7 from J, leaving 6 bases between them. CDR1 is SGHNT and CDR2 is YENEEA in the germline V gene. The CDR3: CASSLYGNEQFF. DNA of the CDR3: TGTGCCAGCAGCTTATACGGGAATGAGCAGTTCTTC.

This clonotype was counted a few times. This chain connects TRBV7-6 to TRBJ2-1; 10 nucleotides agree with TRBD1. Germline values: CDR1 SGHVS, CDR2 FNYEAQ. V gave up 1 base and J gave up 8 bases; unmatched junction bases: 2. The CDR3 is made up of 14 amino acids. For the CDR3, the DNA is TGTGCCAGCAGCTTAGAGGGACAGGGGTATGAGCAGTTCTTC. It is translated as CASSLEGQGYEQFF.

This clonotype appeared a single time. This chain joins TRBV20-1 and TRBJ2-3, with 12 bases matching TRBD2. CDR1 is DFQATT, CDR2 SNEGSKA, per germline (reference sequence). V shed 7 bases and J 6 bases; nucleotides not matched to a gene: 11. The CDR3 runs to 15 residues. The CDR3 nucleotides read TGCAGTGGTCGGGCTAGCGGGAGGGCCGTGGATACGCAGTATTTT. This sequence encodes CSGRASGRAVDTQYF.

The chain uses TRBV7-3 and TRBJ2-1; D remains ambiguous. The CDR3 sequence is 15 residues long. Germline V CDR1 and CDR2: SGHTA, FQGTGA. Trimming left V 10 bases short and J 2 bases short, with 18 bases between. The CDR3 DNA is TGTGCCACCCAGATTAGCCCCGGTCCCTACAATGAGCAGTTCTTC. Translating gives CATQISPGPYNEQFF. Full variable domain (missing parts from reference TRBV7-3 and TRBJ2-1): GAGVSQTPSNKVTEKGKYVELRCDPISGHTALYWYRQSLGQGPEFLIYFQGTGAADDSGLPNDRFFAVRPEGSVSTLKIQRTERGDSAVYLCATQISPGPYNEQFFGPGTRLTVL.

The chain uses TRBV27 and TRBJ2-1; no clear D gene. This CDR3 is built from 11 residues. Germline V gene lookup returns CDR1 MNHEY and CDR2 SMNVEV (reference sequence). Trimming pared 3 bases from V and 8 bases from J, leaving 5 bases between. The CDR3 loop reads CASSFHDEQFF. The CDR3 DNA follows: TGTGCCAGCAGTTTTCACGATGAGCAGTTCTTC.

CDR3 sequence reads: CASSLSGSGAYNEQFF. The DNA for the CDR3 is TGTGCCAGCAGCTTATCCGGAAGCGGGGCCTACAATGAGCAGTTCTTC. The V call is TRBV11-3, the J call TRBJ2-1; 7 bases map to TRBD2. Germline lookup yields CDR1 SGHNT and CDR2 YENEEA. After removal of 2 bases from V and 2 bases from J, the junction contained 6 bases not matched to a gene. The CDR3 extends over 16 amino acids. Filled out from reference TRBV11-3 and TRBJ2-1, the complete variable domain reads EAGVVQSPRYKIIEKKQPVAFWCNPISGHNTLYWYLQNLGQGPELLIRYENEEAVDDSQLPKDRFSAERLKGVDSTLKIQPAELGDSAVYLCASSLSGSGAYNEQFFGPGTRLTVL.

This clonotype appeared a few times. The V and J genes are TRBV20-1 and TRBJ2-1; TRBD2 aligns across 13 bases. The CDR3 spans 15 residues. Germline-derived CDR1 and CDR2 are DFQATT and SNEGSKA (reference sequence). After removal of 6 bases from V and 6 bases from J, the junction contained 8 bases not matched to a gene. CDR3 DNA: TGCAGTGCGAAAAAACTAGCGGGGGGGCTCAATGAGCAGTTCTTC. Protein product: CSAKKLAGGLNEQFF.

The rearrangement uses TRBV4-2 and TRBJ1-2; maybe TRBD1 (5 bases). This CDR3 has 14 residues. V lost 1 base to trimming and J lost 8 bases, with 14 bases between them. Germline values: CDR1 LGHNA, CDR2 YNFKEQ. CDR3 region: CASSQVSERDGYTF. Here the CDR3 DNA reads TGTGCCAGCAGCCAAGTCTCTGAAAGGGACGGCTACACCTTC.

In its sample, this clonotype was seen a few times. The V gene is TRBV11-1, the J gene TRBJ2-7; D possibly corresponds to TRBD2 (5 bases). CDR1 and CDR2 (germline): SGHAT, FQDESV (reference sequence). The CDR3 loop spans 16 amino acids. Trimming pared 1 base from V and 4 bases from J, leaving 17 bases between. CDR3 loop: CASSLEGHGMWYEQYF. The CDR3 bases are TGTGCCAGCAGCTTAGAAGGCCACGGGATGTGGTACGAGCAGTACTTC.

The CDR3 nucleotides read TGTGCCAGCAGCGGGACTCCAGGGTCTGAAGCTTTCTTT. Protein: CASSGTPGSEAFF. The chain couples TRBV7-9 to TRBJ1-1, with a possible D match to TRBD1 (5 bases). Germline CDR1 and CDR2: SEHNR and FQNEAQ (reference sequence). Trimming pared 5 bases from V and 6 bases from J, leaving 13 bases between. This CDR3 is 13 amino acids long.

This sequence joins TRBV7-8 and TRBJ2-1; 8 nucleotides align to TRBD1. Germline values: CDR1 SGHVS, CDR2 FQNEAQ. This CDR3 contains 16 residues. V gave up 4 bases and J gave up 4 bases; unmatched junction bases: 9. The CDR3 coding sequence is TGTGCCAGCAGCTCCCAGGCAGGGGGCGCATACAATGAGCAGTTCTTC. This sequence encodes CASSSQAGGAYNEQFF.